This entry describes one TCR beta chain. In its sample, this clonotype was seen a few times. Its antigen has not been determined. No qualities accompany the bases; no much larger clone lies one base away. The sample is drawn from a study of T cell repertoires in cytomegalovirus infection (dated by TCRdb to between 2017 and 2020). With regard to the full study: Donor HLA type was relevant to the analysis, as public TCR beta signatures indicated carriage of CMV infection together with the matching HLA type.

CDR1 and CDR2 are drawn from the germline V gene (reference sequence): DFQATT, SNEGSKA. Ends trimmed: V by 4 bases, J by 2 bases; bases unmatched to a gene: 4. The CDR3 sequence holds 13 residues, the cysteine and phenylalanine included. This entry keeps only the CDR3 DNA: 39 bases, framed from base 1. TCRdb names Illumina HiSeq 1500 as the instrument used. TCRdb cleaned the public reads at Q25 with fastp, built clones with MiXCR and kept in-frame beta chains. Here each entry gathers all rows of one CDR3 protein and keeps the most common genes and DNA. The sample includes some 270,000 distinct CDR3 sequences, with around 15% observed a single time. Roughly half of the sample is in the top ten clones. Overall study results and their limits: The ex vivo response was dominated by HLA-C-restricted CMV-specific TCR beta clonotypes, which also provided the single most frequent clonotype in two of eight donors. In both this cohort and an independent approximately 350-donor cohort, the cumulative frequency of public TCR beta family members distinguished carriers of CMV infection plus the relevant HLA type.

The sequence came from a human donor in good health (CMV status not recorded). Some clones in this sample may be carry-over from other donors' samples. Input material: CD8+ T cells from PBMCs. This chain is built from TRBV20-1 and TRBJ2-7; 8 middle bases align to TRBD1. The CDR3 here reads CSAKPRGPYEQYF. In nucleotide form, the sequence is TGCAGTGCTAAACCCAGGGGGCCCTACGAGCAGTACTTC.